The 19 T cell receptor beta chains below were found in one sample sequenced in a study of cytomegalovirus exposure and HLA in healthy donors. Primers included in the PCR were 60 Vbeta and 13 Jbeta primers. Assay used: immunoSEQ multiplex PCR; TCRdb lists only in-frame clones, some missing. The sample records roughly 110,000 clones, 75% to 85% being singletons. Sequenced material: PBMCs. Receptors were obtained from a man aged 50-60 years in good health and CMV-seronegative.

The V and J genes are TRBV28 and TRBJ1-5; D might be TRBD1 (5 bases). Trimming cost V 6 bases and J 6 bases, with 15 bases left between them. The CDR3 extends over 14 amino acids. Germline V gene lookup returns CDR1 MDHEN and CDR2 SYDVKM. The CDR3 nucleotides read TGTGCCAGCAGCACCGACGGGGGGGGTCAGCCCCAGCATTTT. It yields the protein CASSTDGGGQPQHF.

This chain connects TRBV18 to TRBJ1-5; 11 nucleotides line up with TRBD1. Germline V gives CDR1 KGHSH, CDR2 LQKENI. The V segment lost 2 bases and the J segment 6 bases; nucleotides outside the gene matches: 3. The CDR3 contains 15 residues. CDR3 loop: CASSPRTGGVQPQHF. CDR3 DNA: TGTGCCAGCTCACCAAGGACAGGGGGCGTTCAGCCCCAGCATTTT.

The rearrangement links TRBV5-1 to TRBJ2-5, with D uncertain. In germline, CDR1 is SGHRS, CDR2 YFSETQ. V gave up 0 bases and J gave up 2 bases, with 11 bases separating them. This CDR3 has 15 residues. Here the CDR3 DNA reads TGCGCCAGCAGCTTGGACAGTCCCGTTCAAGAGACCCAGTACTTC. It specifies CASSLDSPVQETQYF.

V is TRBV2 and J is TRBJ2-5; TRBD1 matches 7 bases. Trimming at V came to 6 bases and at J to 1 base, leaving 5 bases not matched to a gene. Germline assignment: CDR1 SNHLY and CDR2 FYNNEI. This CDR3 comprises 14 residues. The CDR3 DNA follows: TGTGCCAGCAGCCGCGACAGGGCCCAAGAGACCCAGTACTTC. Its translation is CASSRDRAQETQYF.

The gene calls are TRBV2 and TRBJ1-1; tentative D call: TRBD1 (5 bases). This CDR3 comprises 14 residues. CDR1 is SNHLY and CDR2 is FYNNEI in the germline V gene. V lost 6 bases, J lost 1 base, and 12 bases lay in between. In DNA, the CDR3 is TGTGCCAGCAGCCCGCGCACAGGGAACACTGAAGCTTTCTTT. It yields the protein CASSPRTGNTEAFF.

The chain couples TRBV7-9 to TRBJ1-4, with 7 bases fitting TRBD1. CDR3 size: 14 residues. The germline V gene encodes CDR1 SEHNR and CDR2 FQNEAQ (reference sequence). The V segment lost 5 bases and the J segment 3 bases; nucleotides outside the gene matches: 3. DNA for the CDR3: TGTGCCAGCAGCCGGGACAGCCCTAATGAAAAACTGTTTTTT. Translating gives CASSRDSPNEKLFF.

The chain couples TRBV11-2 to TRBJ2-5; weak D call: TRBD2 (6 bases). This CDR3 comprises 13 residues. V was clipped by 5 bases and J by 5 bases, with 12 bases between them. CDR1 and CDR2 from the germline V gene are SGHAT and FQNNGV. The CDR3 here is CASSATSAETQYF. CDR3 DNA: TGTGCCAGCAGCGCGACTAGTGCGGAGACCCAGTACTTC.

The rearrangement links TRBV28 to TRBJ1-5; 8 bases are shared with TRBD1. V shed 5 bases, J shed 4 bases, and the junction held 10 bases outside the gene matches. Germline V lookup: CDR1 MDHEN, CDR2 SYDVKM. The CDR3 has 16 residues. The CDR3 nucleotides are TGTGCCAGCAGTCGATCCGGACAGGGTAGAAATCAGCCCCAGCATTTT. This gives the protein CASSRSGQGRNQPQHF.

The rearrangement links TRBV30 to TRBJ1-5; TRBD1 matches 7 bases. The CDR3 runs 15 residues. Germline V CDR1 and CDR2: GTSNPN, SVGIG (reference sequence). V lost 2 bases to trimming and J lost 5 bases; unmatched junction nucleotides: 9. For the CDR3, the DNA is TGTGCCTGGAGTATCAGGAGAACAGGGGATCAGCCCCAGCATTTT. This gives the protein CAWSIRRTGDQPQHF.

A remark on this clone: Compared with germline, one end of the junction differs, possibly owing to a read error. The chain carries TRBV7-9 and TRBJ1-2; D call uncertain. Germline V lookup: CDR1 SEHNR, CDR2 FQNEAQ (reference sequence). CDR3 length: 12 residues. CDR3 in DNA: TGTTCCAGCAGCCTAGCCCGCGATGGCTACACCTTC. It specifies CSSSLARDGYTF.

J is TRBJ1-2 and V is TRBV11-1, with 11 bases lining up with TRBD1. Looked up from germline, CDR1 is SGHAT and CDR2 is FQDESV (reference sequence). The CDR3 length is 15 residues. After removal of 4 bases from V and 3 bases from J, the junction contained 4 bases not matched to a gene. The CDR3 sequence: CASSSPGQGDYGYTF. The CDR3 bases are TGTGCCAGCAGCTCGCCGGGACAGGGGGACTATGGCTACACCTTC.

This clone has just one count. CDR3 sequence (DNA): TGTGCCAGCAGCTTAGGGGTCGCGGGGGACCAAGAGACCCAGTACTTC. Translated, it gives CASSLGVAGDQETQYF. The genes are TRBV7-2 and TRBJ2-5; 7 nucleotides line up with TRBD2. This CDR3 comprises 16 residues. Per germline, CDR1 SGHTA and CDR2 FQGNSA. The V and J ends lost 1 base and 0 bases, in that order; junction bases with no gene match: 5. Combining the CDR3 with reference TRBV7-2 and TRBJ2-5 gives the whole variable domain GAGVSQSPSNKVTEKGKDVELRCDPISGHTALYWYRQSLGQGLEFLIYFQGNSAPDKSGLPSDRFSAERTGGSVSTLTIQRTQQEDSAVYLCASSLGVAGDQETQYFGPGTRLLVL.

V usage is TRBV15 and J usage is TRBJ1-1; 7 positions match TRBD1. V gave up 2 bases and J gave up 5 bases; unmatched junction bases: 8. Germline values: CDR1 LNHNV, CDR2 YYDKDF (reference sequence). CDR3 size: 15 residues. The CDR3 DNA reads TGTGCCACCAGCAGATACGCAGGGGGATGGACTGAAGCTTTCTTT. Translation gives CATSRYAGGWTEAFF.

In DNA form, the CDR3 reads TGTGCCAGCAGCTTGCAGGGGAATTCCTACGAGCAGTACGTC. It translates to CASSLQGNSYEQYV. The chain combines TRBV5-6 with TRBJ2-7; tentatively, D is TRBD1 (6 bases). Looked up from germline, CDR1 is SGHDT and CDR2 is YYEEEE. The CDR3 runs 14 residues. V was shortened by 1 base and J by 1 base, with 9 bases between the two germline ends.

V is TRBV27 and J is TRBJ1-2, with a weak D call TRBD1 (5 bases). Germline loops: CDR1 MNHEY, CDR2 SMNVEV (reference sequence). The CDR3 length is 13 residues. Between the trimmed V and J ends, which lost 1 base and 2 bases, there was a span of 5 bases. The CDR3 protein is CASSLWGNYGYTF. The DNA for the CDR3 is TGTGCCAGCAGTTTATGGGGCAACTATGGCTACACCTTC.

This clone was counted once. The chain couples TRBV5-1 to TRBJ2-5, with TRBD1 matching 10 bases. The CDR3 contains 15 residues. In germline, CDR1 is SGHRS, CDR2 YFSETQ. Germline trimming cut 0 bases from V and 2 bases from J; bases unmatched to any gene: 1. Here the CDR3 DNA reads TGCGCCAGCAGCTTGGGGGACAGGGGACAAGAGACCCAGTACTTC. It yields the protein CASSLGDRGQETQYF.

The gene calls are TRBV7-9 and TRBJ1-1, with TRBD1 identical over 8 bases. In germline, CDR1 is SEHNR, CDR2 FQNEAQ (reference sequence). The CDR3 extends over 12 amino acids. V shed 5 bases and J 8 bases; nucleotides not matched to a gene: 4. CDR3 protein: CASSARQGEAFF. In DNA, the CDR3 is TGTGCCAGCAGCGCCCGACAGGGGGAAGCTTTCTTT.

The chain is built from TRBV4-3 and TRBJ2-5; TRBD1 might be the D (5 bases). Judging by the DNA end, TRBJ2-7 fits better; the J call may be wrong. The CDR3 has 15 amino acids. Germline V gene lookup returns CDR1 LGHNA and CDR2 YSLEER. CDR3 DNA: TGCGCCAGCAGCCAAGAAACAGGTATGAGGTACGAGCAGTACTTC. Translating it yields CASSQETGMRYEQYF.

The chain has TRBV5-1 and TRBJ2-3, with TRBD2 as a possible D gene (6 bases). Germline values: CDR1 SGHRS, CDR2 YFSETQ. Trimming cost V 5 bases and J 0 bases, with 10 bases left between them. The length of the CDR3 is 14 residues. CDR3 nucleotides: TGCGCCAGCAGGGCGGGGCCCAGCACAGATACGCAGTATTTT. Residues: CASRAGPSTDTQYF.